Each of the 5 T cell receptor beta chains below was sequenced from the same sample in a study of T cell responses to AZD1222 COVID-19 vaccine. Sequenced by immunoSEQ multiplex PCR; TCRdb stores in-frame clones only, minus some. The table includes about 83,000 clones, approximately 88% detected once. This specimen consisted of peripheral blood, obtained on day 0 of MenACWY control vaccination. These receptors all stem from an adult in good health.

The CDR3 nucleotides read TGTGCCAGCAGCTACGAAGGGCCCGGCAGCTCCTACGAGCAGTACTTC. Encoded protein: CASSYEGPGSSYEQYF. V usage is TRBV7-2 and J usage is TRBJ2-7; the D is unclear. Trimming removed 4 bases at V and 0 bases at J, with 16 bases between. The CDR3 length is 16 residues. Germline V gene sequence: CDR1 SGHTA, CDR2 FQGNSA.

The chain joins TRBV4-1 to TRBJ2-7; D is uncertain. Trimming pared 3 bases from V and 4 bases from J, leaving 10 bases between. This CDR3 is 13 amino acids long. The germline CDR1 and CDR2 sequences are MGHRA and YSYEKL. The CDR3 DNA sequence: TGCGCCAGCAGCCACGGGCAGGAGTACGAGCAGTACTTC. Translated, it gives CASSHGQEYEQYF.

This clone was picked up one time. The chain joins TRBV10-2 to TRBJ1-1, with D tentatively TRBD1 (6 bases). CDR3 length: 11 residues. Germline CDR1 WSHSY, CDR2 SAAADI. V was shortened by 7 bases and J by 10 bases, with 13 bases between the two germline ends. Here the CDR3 DNA reads TGCGCCAGCACCATCGGGGGGCTAGCTTTCTTT. Its translation: CASTIGGLAFF.

The gene calls are TRBV28 and TRBJ2-7; 7 bases fit TRBD2. V was pared by 4 bases and J by 3 bases, with 9 bases of the junction left unmatched. Germline V gene sequence: CDR1 MDHEN, CDR2 SYDVKM. CDR3 size: 15 residues. The CDR3 DNA is TGTGCCAGCAGTTCTCCGGGACTATTGTTCTACGAGCAGTACTTC. Amino acids: CASSSPGLLFYEQYF.

The V gene is TRBV10-1, the J gene TRBJ1-2; no clear D gene. V lost 0 bases and J lost 1, with 3 bases in between. The germline gives CDR1 WNHNN, CDR2 SYGVQD (reference sequence). The CDR3 extends over 13 amino acids. This chain's CDR3 is CASSESINYGYTF. CDR3 in DNA: TGCGCCAGCAGTGAGTCTATTAACTATGGCTACACCTTC.